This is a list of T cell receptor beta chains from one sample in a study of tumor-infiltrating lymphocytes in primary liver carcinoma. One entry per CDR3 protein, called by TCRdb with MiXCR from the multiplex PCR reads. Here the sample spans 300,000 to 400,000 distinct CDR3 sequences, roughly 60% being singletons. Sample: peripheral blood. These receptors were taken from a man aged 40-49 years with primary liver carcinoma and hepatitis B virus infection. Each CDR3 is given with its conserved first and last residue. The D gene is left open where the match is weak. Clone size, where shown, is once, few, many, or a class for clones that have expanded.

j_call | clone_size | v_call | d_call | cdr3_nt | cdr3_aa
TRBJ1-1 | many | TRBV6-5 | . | TGTGCCAGCAGAGATGGGGGGGCTGAAGCTTTCTTT | CASRDGGAEAFF
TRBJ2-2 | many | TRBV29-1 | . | TGCAGCGTTGAGATCCAGGATCGGGACACCGGGGAGCTGTTTTTT | CSVEIQDRDTGELFF
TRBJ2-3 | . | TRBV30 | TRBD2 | TGTGCCTGGAGTGTCACCAGCGGGAGGTCGGATACGCAGTATTTT | CAWSVTSGRSDTQYF
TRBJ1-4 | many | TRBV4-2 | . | TGTGCCAGCAGCCAGGGGGTTAATGAAAAACTGTTTTTT | CASSQGVNEKLFF
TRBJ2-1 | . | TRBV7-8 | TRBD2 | TGTGCCAGCAGCTTAGTAACAGCGGGAGATGGCAATGAGCAGTTCTTC | CASSLVTAGDGNEQFF
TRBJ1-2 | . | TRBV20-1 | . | TGCAGTGCCGGGGACCCACTGGGGGGCTACACCTTC | CSAGDPLGGYTF
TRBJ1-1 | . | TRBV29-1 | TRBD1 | TGCAGCGTCGAAAATCCTGGACAGGACAATGAAGCTTTCTTT | CSVENPGQDNEAFF
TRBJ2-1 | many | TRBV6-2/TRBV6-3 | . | TGTGCCAGCAGTCGCTTTAGGAATGAGCAGTTCTTC | CASSRFRNEQFF
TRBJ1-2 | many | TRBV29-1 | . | TGCAGCGTTGAAGAGACGACAGGCTCGGGAAACACCTTC | CSVEETTGSGNTF
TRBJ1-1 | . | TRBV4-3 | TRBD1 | TGCGCCAGCAGCCAGGGGACAGCTTTCATGAACACTGAAGCTTTCTTT | CASSQGTAFMNTEAFF
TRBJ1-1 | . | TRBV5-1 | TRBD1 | TGCGCCAGCAGCTTGGCAAACGATCCCAGGGGGCTAAACACTGAAGCTTTCTTT | CASSLANDPRGLNTEAFF
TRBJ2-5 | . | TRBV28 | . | TGTGCCAACAGTTTCCACAGATTAGAGACCCAGTACTTC | CANSFHRLETQYF
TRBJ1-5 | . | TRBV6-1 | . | TGTGTCAGCCGGAGGCAAAGGGATCAGCCCCAGCATTTT | CVSRRQRDQPQHF
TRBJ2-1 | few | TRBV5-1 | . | TGCGCCAGCAGCTTGGAAGGCCACCTCTCCTACAATGAGCAGTTCTTC | CASSLEGHLSYNEQFF
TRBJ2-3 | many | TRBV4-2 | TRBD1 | TGTGCCAGCAGCCAAGATTGGACAGGTGGTACAGATACGCAGTATTTT | CASSQDWTGGTDTQYF
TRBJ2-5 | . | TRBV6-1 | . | TGTGTCAGCAGTGAGCGTCAGGGGTTACAAGAGACCCAGTACTTC | CVSSERQGLQETQYF
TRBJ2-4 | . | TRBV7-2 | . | TGTGCCAGCAGCTTACGGGTCGACTGGCCGAGCAACATTCAGTACTTC | CASSLRVDWPSNIQYF
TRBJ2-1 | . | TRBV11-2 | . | TGCGCCAGCAGCCCCCGACTAGAGAGAAATGAGCAGTTCTTC | CASSPRLERNEQFF
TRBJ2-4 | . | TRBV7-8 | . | TGTGCCAGCAGCCCCACCCCCCCGGGGTTTGCCAAAAGCATTCAGTACTTC | CASSPTPPGFAKSIQYF